This T cell receptor (beta chain) originates from a study of CD8+ T cells in alopecia areata. Study-wide findings and caveats: With one nonresponder, baseline CD8+ expansion's link to response remains uncertain.

Following RNA extraction, reverse transcription yielded cDNA that acted as the sequencing template. Clones were read by immunoSEQ multiplex PCR, and TCRdb kept only the in-frame ones, dropping some. This table has over 200,000 clones, under 70% appearing once. With regard to this clone: What it recognizes is unknown. At one end, the junction sequence differs from germline, possibly due to a read error.

Treatment here: oral pan-JAK inhibitor, 5-10 mg twice daily. The germline CDR1 and CDR2 sequences are SGHTA and FQGNSA. The CDR3 has 13 residues. This clonotype was sampled from a human donor with alopecia areata. The gene calls are TRBV7-2 and TRBJ2-7, with D tentatively TRBD2 (5 bases). The starting material was CD4+ T cells sorted from blood, obtained at week 4, from a patient treated with tofacitinib. The chain's CDR3 is CASSLASQGEQYF. The CDR3 DNA reads as TGTGCCAGCAGCCTAGCATCACAAGGCGAGCAGTACTTC.